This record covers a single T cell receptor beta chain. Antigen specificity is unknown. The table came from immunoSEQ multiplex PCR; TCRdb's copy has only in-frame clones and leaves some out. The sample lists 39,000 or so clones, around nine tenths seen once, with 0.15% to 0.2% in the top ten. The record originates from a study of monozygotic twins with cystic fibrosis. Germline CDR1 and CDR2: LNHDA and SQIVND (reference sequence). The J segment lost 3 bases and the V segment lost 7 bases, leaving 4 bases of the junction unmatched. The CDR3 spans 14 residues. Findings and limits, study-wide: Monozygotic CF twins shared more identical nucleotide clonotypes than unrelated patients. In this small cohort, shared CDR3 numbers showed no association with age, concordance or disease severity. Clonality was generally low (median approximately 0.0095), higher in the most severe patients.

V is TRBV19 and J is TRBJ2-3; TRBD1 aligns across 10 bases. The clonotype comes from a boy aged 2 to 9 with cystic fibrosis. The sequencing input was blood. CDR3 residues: CASMSGQGTDTQYF. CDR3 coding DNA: TGTGCCAGTATGTCGGGACAGGGGACAGATACGCAGTATTTT. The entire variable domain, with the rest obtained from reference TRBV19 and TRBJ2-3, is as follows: DGGITQSPKYLFRKEGQNVTLSCEQNLNHDAMYWYRQDPGQGLRLIYYSQIVNDFQKGDIAEGYSVSREKKESFPLTVTSAQKNPTAFYLCASMSGQGTDTQYFGPGTRLTVL.